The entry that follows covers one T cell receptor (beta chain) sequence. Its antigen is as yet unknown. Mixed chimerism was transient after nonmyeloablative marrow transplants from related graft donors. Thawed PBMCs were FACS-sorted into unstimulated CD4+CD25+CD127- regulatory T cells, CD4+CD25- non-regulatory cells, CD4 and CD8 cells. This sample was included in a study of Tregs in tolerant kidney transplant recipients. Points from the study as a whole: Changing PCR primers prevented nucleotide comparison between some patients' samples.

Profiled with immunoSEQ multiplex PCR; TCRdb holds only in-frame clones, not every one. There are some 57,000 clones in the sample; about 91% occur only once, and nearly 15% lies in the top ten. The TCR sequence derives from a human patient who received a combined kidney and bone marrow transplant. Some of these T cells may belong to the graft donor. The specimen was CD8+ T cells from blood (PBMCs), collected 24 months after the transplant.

CDR3 amino acids: CATSGTSPNEQFF. CDR3 bases: TGTGCCACCAGTGGAACTAGTCCCAATGAGCAGTTCTTC. The V gene is TRBV15, the J gene TRBJ2-1, with D perhaps matching TRBD2 (5 bases). Between the trimmed V and J ends, which lost 6 bases and 6 bases, there was a span of 12 bases. The CDR3 sequence is 13 residues long. The V gene's germline CDR1 is LNHNV and CDR2 YYDKDF (reference sequence).